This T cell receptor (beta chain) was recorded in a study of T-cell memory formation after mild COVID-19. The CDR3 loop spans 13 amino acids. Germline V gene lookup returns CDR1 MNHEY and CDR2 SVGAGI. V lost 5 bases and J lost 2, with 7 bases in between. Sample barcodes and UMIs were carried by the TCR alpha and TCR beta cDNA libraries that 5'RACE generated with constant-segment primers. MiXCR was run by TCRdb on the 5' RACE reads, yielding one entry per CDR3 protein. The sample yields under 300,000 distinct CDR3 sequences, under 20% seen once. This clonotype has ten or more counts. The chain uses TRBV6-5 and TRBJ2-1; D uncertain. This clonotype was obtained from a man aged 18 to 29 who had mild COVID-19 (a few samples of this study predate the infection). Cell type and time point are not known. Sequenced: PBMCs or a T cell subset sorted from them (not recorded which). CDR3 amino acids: CASSLRPYNEQFF. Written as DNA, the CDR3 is TGTGCCAGCAGTCTCAGGCCCTACAATGAGCAGTTCTTC.